These 32 T cell receptor beta chains were sequenced from one sample in a study of blood T cell repertoires in COVID-19. Sequencing was performed with immunoSEQ multiplex PCR; in TCRdb, only in-frame clones are kept and a portion is missing. The sample holds 200,000 to 250,000 clones; approximately 80% are singletons and the top ten take under 2%. Sequencing was performed on PBMCs or T cells enriched from blood (not recorded which). These receptors originate from a man in his sixties who had recovered from COVID-19.

The genes are TRBV29-1 and TRBJ2-2, with 12 nucleotides matching TRBD2. The CDR3 has 17 residues. Germline assignment: CDR1 SQVTM and CDR2 ANQGSEA. The V gene end was trimmed by 6 bases and the J gene end by 5 bases; junction bases not matched to a gene: 13. DNA of the CDR3: TGCAGCGTAGTCGAGAGGACTAGCGGGGTCTCGACCGGGGAGCTGTTTTTT. It specifies CSVVERTSGVSTGELFF.

This clone was counted only a few times. This sequence joins TRBV4-2 and TRBJ1-6, with a weak D call TRBD1 (5 bases). Trimming removed 3 bases at V and 5 bases at J, with 8 bases between. CDR3 length: 14 amino acids. Germline-derived CDR1 and CDR2 are LGHNA and YNFKEQ. CDR3 in amino acids: CASSQGGDNSPLHF. Written as DNA, the CDR3 is TGTGCCAGCAGCCAGGGGGGAGATAATTCACCCCTCCACTTT.

This clone was seen a single time. The chain joins TRBV5-1 to TRBJ2-7, with 10 nucleotides matching TRBD1. CDR3 size: 15 residues. V shed 5 bases, J shed 2 bases, and the junction held 7 bases outside the gene matches. CDR1 is SGHRS, CDR2 YFSETQ, per germline. The CDR3 loop reads CASRQGGTGAYEQYF. The DNA for the CDR3 is TGCGCCAGCAGGCAGGGGGGGACAGGGGCCTACGAGCAGTACTTC.

The chain uses TRBV19 and TRBJ1-2; D may be TRBD1 (6 bases). CDR1 and CDR2 from the germline V gene are LNHDA and SQIVND (reference sequence). With 6 bases removed from V and 3 bases from J, the gap between germline ends came to 17 bases. This CDR3 contains 15 residues. The CDR3 DNA reads TGTGCCAGTAGCACCCCCCTGGGGGCCTACTATGGCTACACCTTC. Residues: CASSTPLGAYYGYTF. Looking up the rest from reference TRBV19 and TRBJ1-2 gives the full variable domain: DGGITQSPKYLFRKEGQNVTLSCEQNLNHDAMYWYRQDPGQGLRLIYYSQIVNDFQKGDIAEGYSVSREKKESFPLTVTSAQKNPTAFYLCASSTPLGAYYGYTFGSGTRLTVV.

The chain recombines TRBV5-1 with TRBJ1-1; TRBD1 aligns across 9 bases. The CDR3 loop spans 15 amino acids. Per the germline V gene, CDR1 is SGHRS and CDR2 is YFSETQ. The junction had 8 bases not matched to a gene; V was cut back by 0 bases and J by 8 bases. CDR3 sequence (DNA): TGCGCCAGCAGCTTGGAGAACAGGGGGCTGACGGAAGCTTTCTTT. It yields the protein CASSLENRGLTEAFF.

The chain carries TRBV6-2 or TRBV6-3 and TRBJ1-1; a weak D match, TRBD1 (6 bases). The CDR3 contains 14 residues. With 4 bases removed from V and 1 base from J, the gap between germline ends came to 10 bases. Germline CDR1 is MNHEY and CDR2 is SVGEGT. The CDR3: CASSFLTGNTEAFF. As DNA, the CDR3 is TGTGCCAGCAGTTTCTTGACAGGGAACACTGAAGCTTTCTTT.

This clone has only one observation. The chain is built from TRBV10-3 and TRBJ2-3; 11 nucleotides line up with TRBD1. Unmatched junction bases numbered 5, after V lost 3 bases and J lost 3 bases. The CDR3 consists of 16 residues. In germline, CDR1 is ENHRY, CDR2 SYGVKD. Written as DNA, the CDR3 is TGTGCCATCAGTGACAGCCGGGACAGGGGGACAGATACGCAGTATTTT. It specifies CAISDSRDRGTDTQYF.

The rearrangement uses TRBV9 and TRBJ2-1; the match to TRBD2 covers 7 bases. The germline gives CDR1 SGDLS, CDR2 YYNGEE. The V and J ends lost 1 base and 10 bases, in that order; junction bases with no gene match: 5. The CDR3 covers 13 residues. CDR3 loop: CASSVWEGGEQFF. The CDR3 DNA reads as TGTGCCAGCAGCGTATGGGAGGGTGGGGAGCAGTTCTTC.

This chain uses TRBV4-3 with TRBJ2-5; no firm D call. The V end was cut by 0 bases, the J end by 6 bases, with 11 bases between. CDR3 length: 14 amino acids. Germline CDR1 is LGHNA and CDR2 is YSLEER. CDR3 sequence: CASSQEAGRKTQYF. The CDR3, as DNA: TGCGCCAGCAGCCAAGAGGCAGGCAGAAAGACCCAGTACTTC.

V is TRBV10-3 and J is TRBJ1-2, with 9 positions matching TRBD1. After removal of 2 bases from V and 7 bases from J, the junction contained 5 bases not matched to a gene. CDR3 length equals 14 residues. Germline V gives CDR1 ENHRY, CDR2 SYGVKD. The CDR3 coding sequence is TGTGCCATCAGTGAGAGGGACAGGGAGGCTGGCTACACCTTC. The encoded protein is CAISERDREAGYTF.

The gene calls are TRBV4-2 and TRBJ1-2, with D hard to call. Germline V gives CDR1 LGHNA, CDR2 YNFKEQ. The CDR3 contains 13 residues. V lost 6 bases, J lost 2 bases, and 10 bases lay in between. In DNA form, the CDR3 reads TGTGCCAGCAGACACAGAGAGAACTATGGCTACACCTTC. Residues: CASRHRENYGYTF.

As regards this clone: Other DNA sequences in this specimen translate into the identical CDR3. The V call is TRBV7-2, the J call TRBJ2-7; D perhaps matches TRBD1 (5 bases). The CDR3 spans 14 residues. Germline V gives CDR1 SGHTA, CDR2 FQGNSA. Deletions cut 1 base from V and 1 base from J, with 8 bases between. CDR3 sequence (DNA): TGTGCCAGCAGCTTAGGGGGCGCTTCCTACGAGCAGTACTTC. Translating gives CASSLGGASYEQYF.

The chain uses TRBV7-2 and TRBJ1-4, with 7 bases aligning to TRBD1. The CDR3 length is 15 residues. The germline gives CDR1 SGHTA, CDR2 FQGNSA. V lost 4 bases, J lost 5 bases, and 7 bases stayed unmatched. The chain's CDR3 is CASSSTGTANEKLFF. The CDR3 nucleotides are TGTGCCAGCAGCTCAACCGGGACAGCGAATGAAAAACTGTTTTTT.

This clone showed up many times. CDR3: CASSYSSVSGANVLTF. The DNA of the CDR3 is TGTGCCAGCAGTTACTCCTCCGTCTCTGGGGCCAACGTCCTGACTTTC. The gene calls are TRBV6-5 and TRBJ2-6; D call uncertain. The CDR3 covers 16 residues. CDR1 is MNHEY and CDR2 is SVGAGI in the germline V gene. V was trimmed by 0 bases and J by 0 bases, leaving 6 bases between them.

The chain links TRBV27 to TRBJ2-1; D is uncertain. V was clipped by 6 bases and J by 0 bases, with 6 bases between them. The length of the CDR3 is 13 residues. Germline CDR1 MNHEY, CDR2 SMNVEV (reference sequence). CDR3 in DNA: TGTGCCAGCAGAACGGGCTCCTACAATGAGCAGTTCTTC. Its translation is CASRTGSYNEQFF.

The chain uses TRBV9 and TRBJ2-5; 7 bases map to TRBD2. Trimming cost V 4 bases and J 3 bases; bases outside gene matches: 9. The germline gives CDR1 SGDLS, CDR2 YYNGEE. The CDR3 extends over 15 amino acids. The CDR3 here is CASSPGLVAEETQYF. For the CDR3, the DNA is TGTGCCAGCAGCCCCGGACTAGTGGCGGAAGAGACCCAGTACTTC.

In its sample, this clone was seen once. The V and J genes are TRBV4-3 and TRBJ2-7; D is perhaps TRBD2 (6 bases). This CDR3 contains 14 residues. V was clipped by 1 base and J by 3 bases, with 10 bases between them. CDR1 and CDR2 from the germline V gene are LGHNA and YSLEER. The CDR3 loop reads CASSQGRTNYEQYF. For the CDR3, the DNA is TGCGCCAGCAGCCAAGGACGGACTAACTACGAGCAGTACTTC.

The genes are TRBV11-2 and TRBJ2-7; TRBD2 is a possible D gene (5 bases). V lost 0 bases to trimming and J lost 6 bases, with 15 bases between them. Germline V gene data show CDR1 as SGHAT and CDR2 as FQNNGV. The length of the CDR3 is 15 residues. This chain's CDR3 is CASSLDFHSGSEQYF. CDR3 in DNA: TGTGCCAGCAGCTTAGATTTTCACAGTGGGAGCGAGCAGTACTTC.

The chain employs TRBV25-1 and TRBJ1-2; tentative D call: TRBD1 (5 bases). The CDR3 covers 14 residues. Trimming took 7 bases from V and 0 from J, leaving 12 bases between them. Germline V gives CDR1 MGHDK, CDR2 SYGVNS. The chain's CDR3 is CASNGAGTNYGYTF. DNA for the CDR3: TGTGCCAGCAATGGGGCAGGAACTAACTATGGCTACACCTTC.

The chain is built from TRBV7-3 and TRBJ2-2; 9 bases match TRBD2. Germline CDR1 reads SGHTA; CDR2 reads FQGTGA. This CDR3 is 14 amino acids long. The J segment lost 6 bases and the V segment lost 1 base, leaving 0 bases of the junction unmatched. This CDR3 reads CASSLRLAAGELFF. The CDR3, as DNA: TGTGCCAGCAGCTTAAGACTAGCGGCCGGGGAGCTGTTTTTT. Full variable domain (missing parts from reference TRBV7-3 and TRBJ2-2): GAGVSQTPSNKVTEKGKYVELRCDPISGHTALYWYRQSLGQGPEFLIYFQGTGAADDSGLPNDRFFAVRPEGSVSTLKIQRTERGDSAVYLCASSLRLAAGELFFGEGSRLTVL.

The genes are TRBV19 and TRBJ1-2, with TRBD1 matching 10 bases. Germline V gene lookup returns CDR1 LNHDA and CDR2 SQIVND (reference sequence). The CDR3 consists of 16 residues. V gave up 3 bases and J gave up 0 bases; unmatched junction bases: 4. The CDR3 is CASSIDRGLANYGYTF. CDR3 DNA: TGTGCCAGTAGTATTGACAGGGGGCTTGCTAACTATGGCTACACCTTC.

This chain uses TRBV11-3 with TRBJ1-3; D not certain. V lost 5 bases and J lost 0, with 14 bases in between. This CDR3 comprises 16 residues. In germline, CDR1 is SGHNT, CDR2 YENEEA. The CDR3 is CASSPGGASSGNTIYF. The CDR3 nucleotides are TGTGCCAGCAGCCCGGGAGGAGCCAGCTCTGGAAACACCATATATTTT. The whole variable domain, filled in from reference TRBV11-3 and TRBJ1-3, reads EAGVVQSPRYKIIEKKQPVAFWCNPISGHNTLYWYLQNLGQGPELLIRYENEEAVDDSQLPKDRFSAERLKGVDSTLKIQPAELGDSAVYLCASSPGGASSGNTIYFGEGSWLTVV.

This clone was detected once. The J gene is TRBJ1-2, the V gene TRBV6-6; D gene uncertain. V was clipped by 0 bases and J by 3 bases, with 11 bases between them. Germline V gene lookup returns CDR1 MNHNY and CDR2 SVGAGI (reference sequence). The CDR3 is 15 residues long. The CDR3 bases are TGTGCCAGCAGTTACTCTTCAGCAGGCCACTATGGCTACACCTTC. It is translated as CASSYSSAGHYGYTF.

This chain joins TRBV7-9 and TRBJ2-1, with 11 bases aligning to TRBD1. There are 16 residues in the CDR3. Germline trimming cut 3 bases from V and 9 bases from J; bases unmatched to any gene: 10. Germline V CDR1 and CDR2: SEHNR, FQNEAQ (reference sequence). The CDR3: CASSFNRDRGRGEQFF. The CDR3 DNA follows: TGTGCCAGCAGCTTCAACCGGGACAGGGGGAGGGGTGAGCAGTTCTTC.

J is TRBJ1-2 and V is TRBV9; D remains unclear. CDR3 length: 12 residues. Per germline, CDR1 SGDLS and CDR2 YYNGEE. Trimming removed 3 bases from V and 8 bases from J, with 11 bases in between. The CDR3 here is CASSGLLQGYTF. DNA of the CDR3: TGTGCCAGCAGCGGATTATTACAGGGCTACACCTTC.

A few counts support this clone. The J gene is TRBJ2-7, the V gene TRBV5-1; D perhaps matches TRBD2 (6 bases). The CDR3 is made up of 12 amino acids. Germline CDR1 reads SGHRS; CDR2 reads YFSETQ. V gave up 4 bases and J gave up 3 bases, with 8 bases separating them. The CDR3: CASSPDYYEQYF. CDR3 nucleotide sequence: TGCGCCAGCAGCCCGGACTACTACGAGCAGTACTTC.

V and J are TRBV7-2 and TRBJ1-5, with 8 nucleotides matching TRBD1. With 4 bases clipped from V and 2 bases from J, the junction kept 4 bases outside the gene matches. The germline V gene encodes CDR1 SGHTA and CDR2 FQGNSA. The CDR3 totals 15 residues. CDR3 DNA: TGTGCCAGCAGCTCCGGACAGGGAGGCAATCAGCCCCAGCATTTT. Protein sequence: CASSSGQGGNQPQHF. The full variable domain, rest sourced from reference TRBV7-2 and TRBJ1-5, is GAGVSQSPSNKVTEKGKDVELRCDPISGHTALYWYRQSLGQGLEFLIYFQGNSAPDKSGLPSDRFSAERTGGSVSTLTIQRTQQEDSAVYLCASSSGQGGNQPQHFGDGTRLSIL.

CDR3: CASSILVTGYEQYF. The CDR3 DNA sequence: TGCGCCAGCAGCATACTAGTTACGGGTTACGAGCAGTACTTC. This chain uses TRBV5-1 with TRBJ2-7; D is possibly TRBD2 (5 bases). Between the trimmed V and J ends, which lost 4 bases and 4 bases, there was a span of 15 bases. The CDR3 covers 14 residues. Germline V lookup: CDR1 SGHRS, CDR2 YFSETQ. The variable domain in full, completed from reference TRBV5-1 and TRBJ2-7, reads KAGVTQTPRYLIKTRGQQVTLSCSPISGHRSVSWYQQTPGQGLQFLFEYFSETQRNKGNFPGRFSGRQFSNSRSEMNVSTLELGDSALYLCASSILVTGYEQYFGPGTRLTVT.

The chain recombines TRBV7-9 with TRBJ1-2; D perhaps matches TRBD1 (6 bases). CDR1 is SEHNR, CDR2 FQNEAQ, per germline (reference sequence). CDR3 length: 12 amino acids. V lost 4 bases and J lost 5, with 8 bases in between. The DNA for the CDR3 is TGTGCCAGCAGCTCAACAGGGTATGGCTACACCTTC. It is translated as CASSSTGYGYTF.

V is TRBV18 and J is TRBJ2-5; TRBD1 agrees at 12 bases. The CDR3 is made up of 15 amino acids. Germline V CDR1 and CDR2: KGHSH, LQKENI. After removal of 3 bases from V and 4 bases from J, the junction contained 3 bases not matched to a gene. In nucleotides, the CDR3 is TGTGCCAGCTCACCGGGACAGGGGGCTGGAGAGACCCAGTACTTC. Protein sequence: CASSPGQGAGETQYF. Looking up the rest from reference TRBV18 and TRBJ2-5 gives the full variable domain: NAGVMQNPRHLVRRRGQEARLRCSPMKGHSHVYWYRQLPEEGLKFMVYLQKENIIDESGMPKERFSAEFPKEGPSILRIQQVVRGDSAAYFCASSPGQGAGETQYFGPGTRLLVL.

The chain carries TRBV19 and TRBJ2-2; tentatively, D is TRBD1 (6 bases). The length of the CDR3 is 15 residues. Germline CDR1 reads LNHDA; CDR2 reads SQIVND (reference sequence). Between the trimmed V and J ends, which lost 5 bases and 3 bases, there was a span of 13 bases. For the CDR3, the DNA is TGTGCCAGTAGTCGCCTAGGGGGAGACACCGGGGAGCTGTTTTTT. Translated, it gives CASSRLGGDTGELFF.

The genes are TRBV7-9 and TRBJ1-6, with D maybe TRBD1 (5 bases). Trimming took 3 bases from V and 10 from J, leaving 10 bases between them. The CDR3 covers 13 residues. The germline gives CDR1 SEHNR, CDR2 FQNEAQ (reference sequence). The CDR3 is CASSFPGESPLHF. The CDR3 coding sequence is TGTGCCAGCAGCTTCCCGGGGGAATCACCCCTCCACTTT.